The sequence of this T cell receptor (beta chain) was determined in a study of CD8+CD57+ T cells in acquired aplastic anemia. Study background: Sorted CD4+ and CD8+ cells gave a mean 3.2 ug DNA, range about 0.19 to 27.4 ug. Study conclusions and caveats: Patients and controls shared 25 to 30 CD8+ CDR3 sequences. Researchers reported that CD8+ Simpson's diversity was not significantly different in patients versus controls.

Notes on this clonotype: The antigen remains undetermined.

Trimming took off 0 bases at V and 5 bases at J, with 6 bases between the two ends. The CDR3 loop spans 13 amino acids. Germline V lookup: CDR1 SGHRS, CDR2 YFSETQ. The template used for profiling TCR beta VDJ and CDR3 was genomic DNA. TCRdb ran MiXCR on the reads and lists one entry per CDR3 protein. This sample has fewer than 200,000 distinct CDR3 sequences, with less than 50% found just once. An expansion of CD8+CD57+ cells by flow cytometry had been shown in patients chosen for sequencing. Therapy had not been given to patients before blood sampling. The sequenced sample consisted of sorted CD4+, CD8+, or CD8+CD57+ T cells (not recorded which) from PBMCs. This sequence was found in a human donor with aplastic anemia. The chain joins TRBV5-1 to TRBJ2-1; D ambiguous. The CDR3 here is CASSLGLHNEQFF. The CDR3 nucleotides are TGCGCCAGCAGCTTGGGTCTGCACAATGAGCAGTTCTTC. Full variable domain (rest looked up from reference TRBV5-1 and TRBJ2-1): KAGVTQTPRYLIKTRGQQVTLSCSPISGHRSVSWYQQTPGQGLQFLFEYFSETQRNKGNFPGRFSGRQFSNSRSEMNVSTLELGDSALYLCASSLGLHNEQFFGPGTRLTVL.